Reported below is one T cell receptor beta chain. Its antigen remains unknown. This specimen comes from a study of T cell responses to AZD1222 COVID-19 vaccine. Broader study findings: Among those given AZD1222, only six or seven were seropositive at baseline. When two AZD1222 doses had been given, Spike-specific TCR breadth and depth rose.

Clones were sequenced by immunoSEQ multiplex PCR, and TCRdb holds only the in-frame ones, with some missing. The sample has about 200,000 clones, approximately 94% seen once. The V gene's germline CDR1 is LGHNA and CDR2 YNFKEQ. CDR3 length: 14 amino acids. The V and J ends lost 4 bases and 0 bases respectively, with 7 bases between them. The receptor's source is an adult who received the MenACWY meningococcal vaccine as a control. Sequencing was performed on peripheral blood, taken 28 days after the second dose of the MenACWY control vaccine. The J gene is TRBJ1-3, the V gene TRBV4-2; D remains unclear. The CDR3 nucleotides are TGTGCCAGCAGCCTCCCCGGCTCTGGAAACACCATATATTTT. Protein sequence: CASSLPGSGNTIYF.